The T cell receptor beta chain described here comes from a study of blood T cell repertoires in COVID-19. At the level of the study: Sites in the United States, Italy and Spain provided acute and convalescent COVID-19 samples. Nucleic acid was either cDNA or gDNA, and it came from T cells, B-cell-depleted T cells, or PBMCs.

Per the original data handling: The authors estimated nucleated cell counts from reference gene primer amplification. Only in-frame clones appear in the TCRdb table, and some are missing; sequencing was by immunoSEQ multiplex PCR. From that table come the V and J calls and clone size; the DNA was used to work out D and trimming. The sample has about 140,000 clones, 88% seen once. Germline CDR1 SGDLS, CDR2 YYNGEE. The CDR3 is made up of 17 amino acids. The V end was cut by 2 bases, the J end by 3 bases, with 21 bases between. The receptor comes from a man aged 60 to 69 with active or convalescent COVID-19. V usage is TRBV9 and J usage is TRBJ2-7; maybe TRBD2 (6 bases). Sequencing used peripheral blood. The CDR3 here is CASSVEGAGTDHYEQYF. The CDR3 DNA follows: TGTGCCAGCAGCGTTGAAGGGGCCGGGACTGATCACTACGAGCAGTACTTC. The complete variable domain, with remaining parts taken from reference TRBV9 and TRBJ2-7, reads DSGVTQTPKHLITATGQRVTLRCSPRSGDLSVYWYQQSLDQGLQFLIQYYNGEERAKGNILERFSAQQFPDLHSELNLSSLELGDSALYFCASSVEGAGTDHYEQYFGPGTRLTVT.